The clone carrying this T cell receptor (beta chain) has a count of ten or more. Antigen: not known. Germline V gene lookup returns CDR1 SGHRS and CDR2 YFSETQ. This CDR3 has 14 residues. V lost 4 bases, J lost 2 bases, and 5 bases stayed unmatched. The data were taken from a study of CD8+CD57+ T cells in acquired aplastic anemia. Study-level points and caveats: Almost 30 CD8+ CDR3 sequences occurred in both the patients and the controls. Between the patient and control groups, CD8+ Simpson's diversity did not differ significantly.

Genomic DNA, the template, was used for profiling of the TCR beta VDJ and CDR3. TCRdb fed the reads into MiXCR, producing one record per CDR3 protein. Of roughly 150,000 distinct CDR3 sequences in the sample, around half are singletons; the top ten hold around 2.9%. CD8+CD57+ cell expansion had been shown by flow cytometry in patients chosen for sequencing. As a group, the patients uniformly had severe acquired aplastic anemia. Patients were therapy-naive when their blood was sampled. V usage is TRBV5-1 and J usage is TRBJ2-5; 7 bases fit TRBD1. Sequencing was done on a sample of sorted CD4+, CD8+, or CD8+CD57+ T cells (not recorded which) from PBMCs. This sequence originates from a human donor with aplastic anemia. CDR3 nucleotides: TGCGCCAGCAGCCTGGGACAGCTACAAGAGACCCAGTACTTC. This codes for CASSLGQLQETQYF. Drawing the rest from reference TRBV5-1 and TRBJ2-5, the complete variable domain is KAGVTQTPRYLIKTRGQQVTLSCSPISGHRSVSWYQQTPGQGLQFLFEYFSETQRNKGNFPGRFSGRQFSNSRSEMNVSTLELGDSALYLCASSLGQLQETQYFGPGTRLLVL.